The following is a T cell receptor beta chain sequence with its context. This clone is a singleton in its sample. There is no known antigen for this receptor. No clone much larger than this one lies a single base away; base qualities are absent. V is pared back by 0 bases and J by 7 bases, with 10 bases lying between the germline termini. CDR1 is given as SGHRS and CDR2 as YFSETQ, both from the germline V gene. The CDR3, from cysteine to phenylalanine, totals 14 residues. The DNA shown is the 42-base CDR3, in frame from base 1. In the paper's terms, the time point label means: baseline before first vaccination. Samples from vaccinated people were obtained from the UK trials COV001 and COV002, which included a single-blind randomized controlled phase 2/3 trial of AZD1222 (ChAdOx1 nCoV-19) in healthy adults. For TCRbeta chain sequencing, PBMC samples were collected from trial participants at day 0 and at day 28 after the second dose.

The sample comes from a study of T cell responses to AZD1222 COVID-19 vaccine (dated by TCRdb to the early 2020s). About the study as a whole: Because spike-specific TCR depth and breadth did not differ between the two schedules, AZD1222 recipients who got a second dose at roughly 4 weeks were pooled with those who got a second dose at roughly 12 weeks. TCR sequencing was performed for 230 to 250 trial participants, of whom some 200 were given two doses of AZD1222 and around 25 were given two doses of MenACWY control vaccine. Enrollment into the trials was organized by age into subgroups of 18-55, 56-69 and 70-plus years, and those subgroups contained roughly 150, 30 and 60 TCR-sequenced participants, respectively.

Results the study describes overall, beyond this receptor: After two AZD1222 doses, spike-specific TCR breadth and depth were significantly higher than at day 0 and than in MenACWY recipients. Nearly half of unique spike-specific TCRs reportedly recognized epitopes outside regions mutated in the B.1.351 and B.1.1.7 variants. The 56-69-year group was small, and its depth increase did not reach significance, likely because of low power. Vaccine-associated CD4 TCRs spanned the whole spike protein, with dominant responses in regions 160-218 and 743-854. Conclusions about previously exposed vaccinees are limited because only five or six AZD1222 recipients were SARS-CoV-2 seropositive at baseline. Because no day 14 peak-response samples were available, repertoires were characterized only after the peak T cell response. Participants were mostly white British, with more females than males. The authors suggested clonal diversity may have been underestimated.

The CDR3 regions of human TCRbeta chains were analyzed by immunosequencing. In the authors' own workflow: Repertoire TCRs were checked for matches against a reference library of SARS-CoV-2-specific TCRs that had been generated using the MIRA antigen-specificity platform. Breadth was defined as the fraction of unique TCRs that were SARS-CoV-2-associated, and depth was defined as the fraction of total T cells that were SARS-CoV-2-associated. Using the MIRA data, every spike-specific TCR was mapped to the spike region that the TCR reacted to and assigned to either a CD4 or a CD8 class. Log10-transformed breadth and depth values were compared by one-way ANOVA with Sidak's multiple comparisons tests. TCRdb limited this immuneACCESS table to in-frame rearrangements with V and J called. A share of clones is missing; checked studies link under half to unresolved V genes, and the rest is unexplained. V and J calls and clone size are as listed in that table; D and trimming were resolved from the DNA. This sample is represented by about 150,000 clones; approximately 89% of them were singletons. The ten most abundant clones make up 4.4% of the sample.

This receptor was identified in an adult in good health. Sequencing used peripheral blood, obtained on day 0 of AZD1222 vaccination. Recombination linked TRBV5-1 to TRBJ2-2; there is no confident call for the D gene. The nucleotides read TGCGCCAGCAGCTTGGGGACGGAAGGCGGGGAGCTGTTTTTT. Its translation is CASSLGTEGGELFF.